Below are 10 T cell receptor beta chains sequenced from a single sample in a study of cytomegalovirus exposure and HLA in healthy donors. PCR primers comprised 60 Vbeta and 13 Jbeta primers. Generated by immunoSEQ multiplex PCR, the TCRdb table keeps only in-frame clones and is missing some. This sample yields about 110,000 clones, of which about 70% are seen a single time; roughly 0.79% belongs to the top ten. Sample: PBMCs. The source of these receptors is a boy younger than 18 in good health and CMV-seronegative.

The gene calls are TRBV7-3 and TRBJ2-7; a possible D gene is TRBD2 (5 bases). Per the germline V gene, CDR1 is SGHTA and CDR2 is FQGTGA. The germline V and J ends were trimmed by 2 bases and 7 bases, with 9 bases remaining between them. There are 12 residues in the CDR3. The CDR3 DNA follows: TGTGCCAGCAGCTTACTCCGACTAGAGCAGTACTTC. It yields the protein CASSLLRLEQYF.

The chain carries TRBV6-6 and TRBJ2-7; D possibly corresponds to TRBD2 (5 bases). V was cut by 0 bases and J by 6 bases, with 9 bases left in between. The CDR3 is made up of 13 amino acids. CDR1 and CDR2 (germline): MNHNY, SVGAGI (reference sequence). CDR3 amino acids: CASSYSQAGEQYF. CDR3 bases: TGTGCCAGCAGTTACTCGCAGGCGGGCGAGCAGTACTTC.

V usage is TRBV5-1 and J usage is TRBJ2-7, with 11 bases matching TRBD2. This CDR3 is built from 14 residues. Germline CDR1 and CDR2: SGHRS and YFSETQ. The V and J ends lost 6 bases and 4 bases, in that order; junction bases with no gene match: 6. CDR3 sequence (DNA): TGCGCCAGCACCTTAGCGGGAGGGGGATACGAGCAGTACTTC. It translates to CASTLAGGGYEQYF.

This clone was observed a few times. The rearrangement uses TRBV29-1 and TRBJ2-1; 10 nucleotides align to TRBD2. This CDR3 is 15 amino acids long. V shed 7 bases, J shed 5 bases, and the junction held 11 bases outside the gene matches. The germline CDR1 and CDR2 sequences are SQVTM and ANQGSEA. The DNA of the CDR3 is TGCAGCGCTGCCCTACTAGCGGGGATAGACAATGAGCAGTTCTTC. As protein: CSAALLAGIDNEQFF.

The V and J genes are TRBV5-1 and TRBJ2-3, with no clear D. Between the trimmed V and J ends, which lost 7 bases and 0 bases, there was a span of 9 bases. The CDR3 spans 13 residues. Germline assignment: CDR1 SGHRS and CDR2 YFSETQ. This CDR3 reads CASGLFSTDTQYF. CDR3 nucleotides: TGCGCCAGCGGCCTTTTTAGCACAGATACGCAGTATTTT.

This sequence joins TRBV27 and TRBJ2-5; TRBD2 matches at 10 bases. The CDR3 sequence is 17 residues long. The germline V gene encodes CDR1 MNHEY and CDR2 SMNVEV (reference sequence). Trimming cost V 5 bases and J 4 bases; bases outside gene matches: 13. The CDR3 region is CASSPDRLAGNGETQYF. As DNA, the CDR3 is TGTGCCAGCAGTCCGGATCGACTAGCGGGTAATGGAGAGACCCAGTACTTC.

The chain is built from TRBV27 and TRBJ2-7; D perhaps matches TRBD1 (6 bases). V was shortened by 1 base and J by 3 bases, with 13 bases between the two germline ends. From germline, CDR1 is MNHEY and CDR2 SMNVEV (reference sequence). The CDR3 covers 15 residues. CDR3 in amino acids: CASSLYQGSYYEQYF. The CDR3 nucleotides read TGTGCCAGCAGTTTATATCAGGGGAGCTACTACGAGCAGTACTTC.

The count of this clone is one. The V call is TRBV6-5, the J call TRBJ1-1; TRBD1 is a possible D gene (5 bases). This CDR3 comprises 12 residues. V was shortened by 6 bases and J by 8 bases, with 13 bases between the two germline ends. CDR1 MNHEY and CDR2 SVGAGI come from the germline V gene. The CDR3 sequence is CASRTLTEEAFF. CDR3 DNA sequence: TGTGCCAGCAGGACGTTGACAGAGGAAGCTTTCTTT.

The V gene is TRBV11-2, the J gene TRBJ1-1; 9 bases agree with TRBD1. Germline CDR1 and CDR2: SGHAT and FQNNGV. CDR3 length: 15 residues. J was trimmed by 1 base and V by 4 bases; bases with no gene match: 4. The CDR3 nucleotides are TGTGCCAGCAGCTCCGGACAGGGGAGGAACACTGAAGCTTTCTTT. Translating it yields CASSSGQGRNTEAFF.

The rearrangement uses TRBV30 and TRBJ1-2, with unresolved D. Trimming pared 5 bases from V and 6 bases from J, leaving 7 bases between. CDR1 is GTSNPN and CDR2 is SVGIG in the germline V gene (reference sequence). The CDR3 loop spans 10 amino acids. CDR3 region: CAWGEDGYTF. CDR3 nucleotides: TGTGCCTGGGGGGAGGATGGCTACACCTTC.